These 29 T cell receptor beta chains were all obtained from the same sample, sequenced in a study of blood T cell repertoires in COVID-19. Produced via immunoSEQ multiplex PCR; TCRdb's table is partial and in-frame only. The data contain 250,000 or so clones, 87% of them singletons. The specimen sequenced was peripheral blood. Source of these receptors: a man between 18 and 35 years old with active or convalescent COVID-19.

This sequence joins TRBV2 and TRBJ2-1, with 7 bases matching TRBD1. With V trimmed by 6 bases and J by 0 bases, 5 bases remained unmatched. The CDR3 totals 15 residues. Germline V lookup: CDR1 SNHLY, CDR2 FYNNEI. The CDR3 sequence is CASRVGQASYNEQFF. CDR3 DNA: TGTGCCAGCAGGGTCGGACAGGCCTCCTACAATGAGCAGTTCTTC.

The J gene is TRBJ1-2, the V gene TRBV19; 9 nucleotides line up with TRBD1. The length of the CDR3 is 15 residues. V lost 9 bases, J lost 8 bases, and 16 bases stayed unmatched. Germline loops: CDR1 LNHDA, CDR2 SQIVND (reference sequence). CDR3 coding DNA: TGTGCCAGCACCGACCCGACAGGGGGACTACACGGCTACACCTTC. This codes for CASTDPTGGLHGYTF.

V gene TRBV5-4 combines with J gene TRBJ1-1; 9 nucleotides line up with TRBD1. Germline V gene sequence: CDR1 SGHNT, CDR2 YYREEE (reference sequence). This CDR3 contains 15 residues. V shed 2 bases, J shed 6 bases, and the junction held 8 bases outside the gene matches. Here the CDR3 reads CASSLPGQGRAEAFF. The CDR3 DNA reads as TGTGCCAGCAGCTTACCGGGACAGGGTAGGGCTGAAGCTTTCTTT.

The genes are TRBV7-2 and TRBJ1-2; D is unresolved. With 5 bases removed from V and 7 bases from J, the gap between germline ends came to 14 bases. CDR3 size: 13 residues. Germline CDR1 SGHTA, CDR2 FQGNSA. The CDR3 DNA follows: TGTGCCAGCAGCCGACCCCCAGGTCGTGGCTACACCTTC. Amino acids: CASSRPPGRGYTF.

In nucleotides, the CDR3 is TGTGCCAGCGGCAGCGGGACTGGGGATACGCAGTATTTT. Protein product: CASGSGTGDTQYF. This chain joins TRBV12-3 or TRBV12-4 and TRBJ2-3; 7 bases align to TRBD2. V lost 8 bases, J lost 6 bases, and 8 bases stayed unmatched. The CDR3 covers 13 residues.

The V gene is TRBV27, the J gene TRBJ2-1; 8 bases line up with TRBD2. Trimming at V came to 6 bases and at J to 1 base, leaving 8 bases not matched to a gene. This CDR3 contains 16 residues. CDR1 is MNHEY, CDR2 SMNVEV, per germline (reference sequence). CDR3 sequence reads: CASRLQASGSYNEQFF. DNA of the CDR3: TGTGCCAGCAGGCTTCAGGCTAGCGGGTCCTACAATGAGCAGTTCTTC.

The chain couples TRBV6-5 to TRBJ2-7, with D possibly being TRBD2 (7 bases). The CDR3 is 11 amino acids. Germline CDR1 and CDR2: MNHEY and SVGAGI. With 11 bases removed from V and 6 bases from J, the gap between germline ends came to 14 bases. CDR3: CAVTRGAEQYF. CDR3 DNA: TGTGCCGTAACACGGGGGGCCGAGCAGTACTTC.

This chain links TRBV6-2 or TRBV6-3 with TRBJ1-2, with a weak D call TRBD1 (6 bases). V was clipped by 6 bases and J by 4 bases, with 18 bases between them. There are 15 residues in the CDR3. Germline assignment: CDR1 MNHEY and CDR2 SVGEGT. DNA of the CDR3: TGTGCCAGCAGCTGGGACATTCGGCAGAGCTATGGCTACACCTTC. Residues: CASSWDIRQSYGYTF.

For the CDR3, the DNA is TGTGCCAGCTCACCAACGGGAGACTATGGCTACACCTTC. This gives the protein CASSPTGDYGYTF. This sequence joins TRBV18 and TRBJ1-2; D not certain. The CDR3 totals 13 residues. Between the trimmed V and J ends, which lost 2 bases and 3 bases, there was a span of 7 bases. Germline V gives CDR1 KGHSH, CDR2 LQKENI. The whole variable domain, remainder taken from reference TRBV18 and TRBJ1-2, is NAGVMQNPRHLVRRRGQEARLRCSPMKGHSHVYWYRQLPEEGLKFMVYLQKENIIDESGMPKERFSAEFPKEGPSILRIQQVVRGDSAAYFCASSPTGDYGYTFGSGTRLTVV.

This rearrangement joins TRBV1 to TRBJ2-3; TRBD2 is the table's D call and was not checked against the DNA. TRBV1 is marked as a pseudogene. CDR3 length equals 17 residues. Here the CDR3 DNA reads TGCACCAGCAGCCCCCCTATTCCGGGGGGGCCGACAGATACGCAGTATTTT. Its translation is CTSSPPIPGGPTDTQYF.

The chain couples TRBV4-3 to TRBJ2-7; possibly TRBD2 for D (5 bases). Germline V gene lookup returns CDR1 LGHNA and CDR2 YSLEER. The CDR3 contains 15 residues. Trimming shortened V by 4 bases and J by 1 base, and 14 bases separated the two germline ends. The CDR3: CASSREIARSYEQYF. CDR3 DNA: TGCGCCAGCAGCCGAGAAATAGCGAGATCCTACGAGCAGTACTTC.

There are a few counts of this clone. This chain links TRBV28 with TRBJ1-1, with 9 bases lining up with TRBD1. CDR3 size: 15 residues. Looked up from germline, CDR1 is MDHEN and CDR2 is SYDVKM. J was trimmed by 5 bases and V by 6 bases; bases with no gene match: 10. The CDR3 DNA reads as TGTGCCAGCAGGCCCACAGGGGGCGTTCGTACTGAAGCTTTCTTT. It translates to CASRPTGGVRTEAFF.

V usage is TRBV19 and J usage is TRBJ2-1; 7 bases agree with TRBD2. V lost 4 bases to trimming and J lost 0 bases; unmatched junction nucleotides: 6. CDR1 and CDR2 from the germline V gene are LNHDA and SQIVND (reference sequence). The CDR3 covers 16 residues. The CDR3: CASSTSGTYSYNEQFF. The CDR3, as DNA: TGTGCCAGTAGTACAAGCGGGACTTACTCCTACAATGAGCAGTTCTTC.

The chain employs TRBV24-1 and TRBJ2-3, with TRBD1 matching over 7 bases. Germline V gives CDR1 KGHDR, CDR2 SFDVKD. This CDR3 region has 15 residues. Trimming at V came to 4 bases and at J to 3 bases, leaving 6 bases not matched to a gene. The CDR3 sequence is CATSETGDSTDTQYF. In DNA form, the CDR3 reads TGTGCCACCAGTGAAACAGGGGACAGTACAGATACGCAGTATTTT.

The rearrangement joins TRBV7-8 to TRBJ1-5; no clear D gene. In germline, CDR1 is SGHVS, CDR2 FQNEAQ. The V and J ends lost 1 base and 3 bases respectively, with 13 bases between them. CDR3 length: 16 amino acids. The CDR3, as DNA: TGTGCCAGCAGCTTAGTGGTCAGGCAGTTCAATCAGCCCCAGCATTTT. This sequence encodes CASSLVVRQFNQPQHF.

The genes are TRBV6-2 or TRBV6-3 and TRBJ2-7, with TRBD1 identical over 9 bases. V gave up 2 bases and J gave up 5 bases; unmatched junction bases: 10. Germline-derived CDR1 and CDR2 are MNHEY and SVGEGT. This CDR3 region has 16 residues. The CDR3 region has the DNA TGTGCCAGCAGTTACCTCGGGACAGGGTACGACGACGAGCAGTACTTC. Protein: CASSYLGTGYDDEQYF.

The V gene is TRBV19, the J gene TRBJ1-4; perhaps TRBD1 as D (6 bases). Trimming left V 9 bases short and J 0 bases short, with 14 bases between. CDR1 and CDR2 from the germline V gene are LNHDA and SQIVND (reference sequence). CDR3 length: 15 amino acids. The CDR3, as DNA: TGTGCCAGCCAATTTAGACAGGCAACTAATGAAAAACTGTTTTTT. Amino acid sequence: CASQFRQATNEKLFF.

This rearrangement joins TRBV5-1 to TRBJ2-7; 10 bases are shared with TRBD2. Germline values: CDR1 SGHRS, CDR2 YFSETQ. Trimming at V came to 0 bases and at J to 0 bases, leaving 3 bases not matched to a gene. The CDR3 loop spans 16 amino acids. CDR3 nucleotides: TGCGCCAGCAGCTTGGGACTAGCGGGCCTCTCCTACGAGCAGTACTTC. Translated: CASSLGLAGLSYEQYF.

This sequence joins TRBV15 and TRBJ2-1, with TRBD1 as a possible D gene (6 bases). Germline assignment: CDR1 LNHNV and CDR2 YYDKDF (reference sequence). The CDR3 contains 15 residues. Trimming cost V 3 bases and J 2 bases, with 11 bases left between them. This chain's CDR3 is CATSSSGQPYNEQFF. The CDR3 DNA reads as TGTGCCACCAGCAGCTCGGGACAACCCTACAATGAGCAGTTCTTC.

This clone was counted only a few times. The rearrangement joins TRBV7-2 to TRBJ1-4; tentative D call: TRBD1 (6 bases). V lost 5 bases, J lost 8 bases, and 15 bases lay in between. The CDR3 extends over 14 amino acids. Germline CDR1 is SGHTA and CDR2 is FQGNSA. The CDR3 bases are TGTGCCAGCAGCCCAAACAGGGTTGGGGAAAAACTGTTTTTT. Amino acids: CASSPNRVGEKLFF.

This rearrangement joins TRBV28 to TRBJ1-4, with D tentatively TRBD1 (6 bases). The length of the CDR3 is 14 residues. The germline gives CDR1 MDHEN, CDR2 SYDVKM. V was trimmed by 7 bases and J by 8 bases, leaving 17 bases between them. CDR3 bases: TGTGCCAGCATCACAACAGGGTTGGGGGAAAAACTGTTTTTT. It codes for CASITTGLGEKLFF.

This clone was observed a few times. The chain has TRBV5-1 and TRBJ1-4; D gene ambiguous. The V end lost 5 bases, the J end lost 7 bases, and 15 bases lay between the germline ends. Germline V gives CDR1 SGHRS, CDR2 YFSETQ. The CDR3 covers 14 residues. CDR3 residues: CASSRTGEGEKLFF. In DNA, the CDR3 is TGCGCCAGCAGTCGGACCGGGGAGGGTGAAAAACTGTTTTTT.

This chain links TRBV21-1 with TRBJ1-2; the table names TRBD1, a call not compared with the DNA. TRBV21-1 is classified as a pseudogene. This CDR3 is 16 amino acids long. The CDR3: CASSKEGAAMNYGYTF. For the CDR3, the DNA is TGTGCCAGCAGCAAAGAAGGGGCCGCAATGAACTATGGCTACACCTTC.

The chain recombines TRBV4-1 with TRBJ2-1; TRBD1 is a possible D gene (6 bases). Trimming took off 2 bases at V and 4 bases at J, with 15 bases between the two ends. CDR3 length equals 16 residues. The germline CDR1 and CDR2 sequences are MGHRA and YSYEKL. The CDR3 loop reads CASSQQPGTSYNEQFF. The DNA of the CDR3 is TGCGCCAGCAGCCAACAACCCGGGACATCATACAATGAGCAGTTCTTC.

The chain combines TRBV6-1 with TRBJ1-2, with D hard to call. CDR1 is MNHNS and CDR2 is SASEGT in the germline V gene. Trimming removed 0 bases at V and 4 bases at J, with 9 bases between. CDR3 length equals 14 residues. The CDR3 sequence: CASSEAVRIYGYTF. The CDR3 coding sequence is TGTGCCAGCAGTGAAGCAGTCAGGATCTATGGCTACACCTTC.

This clone was seen a handful of times. The V gene is TRBV2, the J gene TRBJ1-1; no definite D call. CDR1 SNHLY and CDR2 FYNNEI come from the germline V gene. Trimming shortened V by 4 bases and J by 11 bases, and 11 bases separated the two germline ends. CDR3 length: 11 residues. CDR3 sequence (DNA): TGTGCCAGCAGTGGATTAGAAACGGCTTTCTTT. Its protein product is CASSGLETAFF.

This clone was seen more than once but under ten times. V gene TRBV28 combines with J gene TRBJ2-7, with a weak D call TRBD1 (6 bases). Trimming removed 5 bases from V and 2 bases from J, with 13 bases in between. Germline CDR1 and CDR2: MDHEN and SYDVKM. The CDR3 sequence is 14 residues long. The CDR3: CASSVIQGPYEQYF. The CDR3, as DNA: TGTGCCAGCAGTGTCATACAGGGTCCCTACGAGCAGTACTTC.

This clone was seen a handful of times. The CDR3 region is CASRPGGGGNQPQHF. CDR3 sequence (DNA): TGTGCCAGCAGACCAGGGGGAGGTGGCAATCAGCCCCAGCATTTT. The gene calls are TRBV6-5 and TRBJ1-5; TRBD1 matches at 7 bases. Germline CDR1 MNHEY, CDR2 SVGAGI. This CDR3 contains 15 residues. The trim removed 6 bases at V and 2 bases at J, leaving 7 bases unmatched.

J is TRBJ2-2 and V is TRBV19; D is possibly TRBD2 (5 bases). V was pared by 11 bases and J by 2 bases, with 9 bases between. This CDR3 is 12 amino acids long. Germline lookup yields CDR1 LNHDA and CDR2 SQIVND (reference sequence). This CDR3 is CAGRENTGELFF. CDR3 DNA: TGTGCCGGTCGGGAAAACACCGGGGAGCTGTTTTTT. Full variable domain (rest looked up from reference TRBV19 and TRBJ2-2): DGGITQSPKYLFRKEGQNVTLSCEQNLNHDAMYWYRQDPGQGLRLIYYSQIVNDFQKGDIAEGYSVSREKKESFPLTVTSAQKNPTAFYLCAGRENTGELFFGEGSRLTVL.